This TCR beta chain came from a study of T cell responses to AZD1222 COVID-19 vaccine. Study outcomes and limitations: Distributed over spike, vaccine-associated CD4 TCRs predominated at 160-218 and 743-854.

Between the trimmed V and J ends, which lost 2 bases and 2 bases, there was a span of 12 bases. Germline V gene sequence: CDR1 SGHTA, CDR2 FQGNSA. This CDR3 region has 15 residues. About this clone: Its matching antigen is unknown.

Clones were sequenced by immunoSEQ multiplex PCR, and TCRdb holds only the in-frame ones, with some missing. The sample lists about 99,000 clones; approximately 90% were seen once. J is TRBJ1-1 and V is TRBV7-2; D is unresolved. This material consisted of peripheral blood, taken 28 days after the second AZD1222 dose. The source is an adult who received the AZD1222 COVID-19 vaccine. The CDR3 coding sequence is TGTGCCAGCAGCTTAAGTGGACTGCTTAACACTGAAGCTTTCTTT. This gives the protein CASSLSGLLNTEAFF.